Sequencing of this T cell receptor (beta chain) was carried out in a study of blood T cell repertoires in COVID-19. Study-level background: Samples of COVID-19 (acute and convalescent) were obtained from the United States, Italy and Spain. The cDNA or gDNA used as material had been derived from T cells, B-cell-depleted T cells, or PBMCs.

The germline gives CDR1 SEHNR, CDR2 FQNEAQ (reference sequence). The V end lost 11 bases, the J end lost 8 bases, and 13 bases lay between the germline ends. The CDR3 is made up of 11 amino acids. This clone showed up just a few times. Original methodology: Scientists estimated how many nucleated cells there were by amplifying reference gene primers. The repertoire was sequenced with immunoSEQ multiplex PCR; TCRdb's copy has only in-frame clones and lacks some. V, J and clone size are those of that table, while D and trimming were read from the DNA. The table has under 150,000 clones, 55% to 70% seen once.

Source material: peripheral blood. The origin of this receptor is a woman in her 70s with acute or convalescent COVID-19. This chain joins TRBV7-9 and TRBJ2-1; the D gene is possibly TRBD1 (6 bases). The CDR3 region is CAGQGFHEQFF. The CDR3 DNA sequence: TGTGCCGGCCAGGGGTTCCATGAGCAGTTCTTC.